Below, 12 T cell receptor beta chains from the same sample are listed, as sequenced in a study of blood T cell repertoires in COVID-19. Some clones are missing from TCRdb's copy, which holds only in-frame ones; the method was immunoSEQ multiplex PCR. The table includes under 250,000 clones, roughly four fifths detected once. The sample consisted of peripheral blood. These receptors were taken from a woman in her 70s with acute or convalescent COVID-19.

The rearrangement links TRBV12-3 or TRBV12-4 to TRBJ1-2; D is possibly TRBD1 (5 bases). V gave up 1 base and J gave up 9 bases, with 9 bases separating them. The CDR3 consists of 12 residues. The DNA for the CDR3 is TGTGCCAGCAGTTTAGATCAGGGCCGCTACACCTTC. It specifies CASSLDQGRYTF.

On this clone itself: Mismatch with germline at one junction end may stem from a read error. The chain couples TRBV29-1 to TRBJ1-2; 8 bases line up with TRBD1. Germline-derived CDR1 and CDR2 are SQVTM and ANQGSEA. This CDR3 region has 13 residues. CDR3 DNA sequence: TGCAGCGTTCAAGACAGGGGAAGGGTCGGCTACACCTTC. This translates into CSVQDRGRVGYTF.

The chain has TRBV5-4 and TRBJ2-2; maybe TRBD2 (5 bases). Trimming shortened V by 3 bases and J by 6 bases, and 15 bases separated the two germline ends. This CDR3 has 15 residues. The germline CDR1 and CDR2 sequences are SGHNT and YYREEE (reference sequence). In nucleotides, the CDR3 is TGTGCCAGCAGCTCCCCTGGTAGCGTCGCCGGGGAGCTGTTTTTT. This sequence encodes CASSSPGSVAGELFF.

This clone was seen more than once but under ten times. V gene TRBV28 combines with J gene TRBJ2-7; 8 positions match TRBD2. Germline assignment: CDR1 MDHEN and CDR2 SYDVKM. V shed 2 bases, J shed 3 bases, and the junction held 6 bases outside the gene matches. This CDR3 has 15 amino acids. The CDR3 region has the DNA TGTGCCAGCAGTTTACACGTCGCGGGGGGCTACGAGCAGTACTTC. It codes for CASSLHVAGGYEQYF. Full variable domain (outside the CDR3, taken from reference TRBV28 and TRBJ2-7): DVKVTQSSRYLVKRTGEKVFLECVQDMDHENMFWYRQDPGLGLRLIYFSYDVKMKEKGDIPEGYSVSREKKERFSLILESASTNQTSMYLCASSLHVAGGYEQYFGPGTRLTVT.

V gene TRBV7-8 combines with J gene TRBJ1-1; possibly TRBD1 for D (5 bases). Trimming removed 4 bases at V and 0 bases at J, with 12 bases between. From germline, CDR1 is SGHVS and CDR2 FQNEAQ. The CDR3 runs 15 residues. The chain's CDR3 is CASSSQGFMNTEAFF. CDR3 sequence (DNA): TGTGCCAGCAGCTCGCAGGGTTTTATGAACACTGAAGCTTTCTTT.

J is TRBJ2-7 and V is TRBV7-2, with a possible D match to TRBD1 (8 bases). Trimming cost V 4 bases and J 3 bases, with 16 bases left between them. Germline V gene sequence: CDR1 SGHTA, CDR2 FQGNSA. The CDR3 is made up of 15 amino acids. In DNA, the CDR3 is TGTGCCAGCAGCTATGGACAGGGAGGGGTCTACGAGCAGTACTTC. It is translated as CASSYGQGGVYEQYF.

The V call is TRBV5-1, the J call TRBJ1-5; 7 positions match TRBD1. Germline CDR1 reads SGHRS; CDR2 reads YFSETQ. This CDR3 is 15 amino acids long. J was trimmed by 4 bases and V by 4 bases; bases with no gene match: 8. As DNA, the CDR3 is TGCGCCAGCAGCCTGGATCCGGGACAGAATCAGCCCCAGCATTTT. Translated: CASSLDPGQNQPQHF.

This chain uses TRBV6-5 with TRBJ1-6; 12 bases line up with TRBD1. The CDR3 covers 15 residues. Germline V gives CDR1 MNHEY, CDR2 SVGAGI. V was pared by 5 bases and J by 9 bases, with 5 bases of the junction left unmatched. The chain's CDR3 is CASSQGTGGRSPLHF. As DNA, the CDR3 is TGTGCCAGCAGTCAGGGGACAGGGGGCCGTTCACCCCTCCACTTT.

The chain is built from TRBV2 and TRBJ1-3; unclear D gene. From germline, CDR1 is SNHLY and CDR2 FYNNEI. This CDR3 has 15 amino acids. V shed 3 bases and J shed 0 bases, with 9 bases lying between them. In DNA form, the CDR3 reads TGTGCCAGCAGTGACTTTAAGAGCTCTGGAAACACCATATATTTT. Translating it yields CASSDFKSSGNTIYF.

The chain joins TRBV12-3 or TRBV12-4 to TRBJ2-7; D is unresolved. V was clipped by 1 base and J by 9 bases, with 13 bases between them. The CDR3 covers 13 residues. CDR3 protein: CASSLDYLTGQYF. CDR3 coding DNA: TGTGCCAGCAGTTTAGATTACCTCACGGGGCAGTACTTC.

In DNA, the CDR3 is TGTGCCAGCAGCCAAGGGGGGAGGGTCAATCAGCCCCAGCATTTT. This translates into CASSQGGRVNQPQHF. The chain combines TRBV14 with TRBJ1-5, with a weak D call TRBD1 (5 bases). Trimming took 1 base from V and 3 from J, leaving 10 bases between them. The CDR3 is 15 residues long. The V gene's germline CDR1 is SGHDN and CDR2 FVKESK.

The V call is TRBV10-3, the J call TRBJ2-1; a weak D match, TRBD2 (6 bases). Trimming took off 9 bases at V and 5 bases at J, with 11 bases between the two ends. The CDR3 spans 12 residues. Germline CDR1 and CDR2: ENHRY and SYGVKD. CDR3 coding DNA: TGTGCCATTACGGGACTTGACAATGAGCAGTTCTTC. Amino acids: CAITGLDNEQFF.